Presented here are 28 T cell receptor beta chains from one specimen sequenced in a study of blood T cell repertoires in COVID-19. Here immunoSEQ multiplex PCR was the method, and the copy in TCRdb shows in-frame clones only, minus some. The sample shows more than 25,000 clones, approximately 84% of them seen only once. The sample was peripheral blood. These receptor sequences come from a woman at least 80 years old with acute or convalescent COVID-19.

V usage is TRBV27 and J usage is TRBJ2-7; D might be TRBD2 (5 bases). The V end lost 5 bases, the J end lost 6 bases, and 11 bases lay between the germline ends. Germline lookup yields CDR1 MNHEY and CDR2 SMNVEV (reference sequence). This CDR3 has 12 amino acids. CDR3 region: CASSIRGSEQYF. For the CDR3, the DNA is TGTGCCAGCAGTATCCGGGGTAGCGAGCAGTACTTC.

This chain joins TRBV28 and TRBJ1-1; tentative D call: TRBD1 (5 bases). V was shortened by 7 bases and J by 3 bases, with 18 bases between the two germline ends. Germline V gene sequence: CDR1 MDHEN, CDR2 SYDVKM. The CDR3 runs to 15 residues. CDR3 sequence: CASIPPLTAYTEAFF. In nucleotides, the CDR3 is TGTGCCAGCATTCCGCCCTTGACAGCATACACTGAAGCTTTCTTT.

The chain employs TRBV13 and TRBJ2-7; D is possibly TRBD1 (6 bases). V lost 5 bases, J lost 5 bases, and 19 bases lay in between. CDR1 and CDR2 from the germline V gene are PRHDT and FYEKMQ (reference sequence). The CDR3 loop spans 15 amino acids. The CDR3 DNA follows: TGTGCCAGCAGCGGTGTAACGGGACAATCCCACGAGCAGTACTTC. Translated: CASSGVTGQSHEQYF.

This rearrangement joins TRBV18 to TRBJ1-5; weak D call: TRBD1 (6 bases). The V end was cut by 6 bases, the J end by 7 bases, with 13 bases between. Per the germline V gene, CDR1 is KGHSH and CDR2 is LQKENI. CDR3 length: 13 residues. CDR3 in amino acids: CASSRGAGQPQHF. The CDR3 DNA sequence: TGTGCCAGCTCCCGGGGGGCAGGGCAGCCCCAGCATTTT.

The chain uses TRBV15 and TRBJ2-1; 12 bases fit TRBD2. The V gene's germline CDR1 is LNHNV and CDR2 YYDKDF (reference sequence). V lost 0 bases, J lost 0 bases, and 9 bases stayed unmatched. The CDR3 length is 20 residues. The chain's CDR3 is CATSRDLAGGPGSSYNEQFF. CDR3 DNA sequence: TGTGCCACCAGCAGAGATCTAGCGGGAGGGCCGGGGAGCTCCTACAATGAGCAGTTCTTC.

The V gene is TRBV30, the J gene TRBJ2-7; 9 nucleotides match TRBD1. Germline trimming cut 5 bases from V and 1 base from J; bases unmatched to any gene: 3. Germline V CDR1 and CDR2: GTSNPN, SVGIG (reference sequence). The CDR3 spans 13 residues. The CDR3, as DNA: TGTGCCTGGTCGACAGGGGGGTCCTACGAGCAGTACTTC. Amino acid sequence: CAWSTGGSYEQYF.

CDR3 nucleotides: TGCGCCAGCAGCTTGGTACTAGCGGAAGACAAAAACATTCAGTACTTC. Its protein is CASSLVLAEDKNIQYF. The V call is TRBV5-1, the J call TRBJ2-4, with 8 bases fitting TRBD2. Looked up from germline, CDR1 is SGHRS and CDR2 is YFSETQ. Germline trimming cut 0 bases from V and 3 bases from J; bases unmatched to any gene: 5. CDR3 length: 16 residues.

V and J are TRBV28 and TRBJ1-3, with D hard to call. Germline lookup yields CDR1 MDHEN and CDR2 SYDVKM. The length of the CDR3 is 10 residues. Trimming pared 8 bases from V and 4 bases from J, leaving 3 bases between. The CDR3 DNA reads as TGTGCCAGCGAGGGAAACACCATATATTTT. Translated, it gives CASEGNTIYF.

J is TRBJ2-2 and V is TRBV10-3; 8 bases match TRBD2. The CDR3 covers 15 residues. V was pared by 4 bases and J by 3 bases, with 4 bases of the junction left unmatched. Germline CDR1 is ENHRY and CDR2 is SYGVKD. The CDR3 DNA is TGTGCCATCAGTGGCGGACTAGCACACACCGGGGAGCTGTTTTTT. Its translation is CAISGGLAHTGELFF.

CDR3 sequence (DNA): TGCGCCAGCAGTGAGTCGATCTCTCCGGGGGATACGCAGTATTTT. Encoded protein: CASSESISPGDTQYF. J is TRBJ2-3 and V is TRBV10-1; tentatively, D is TRBD2 (5 bases). Trimming cost V 0 bases and J 6 bases, with 13 bases left between them. The CDR3 consists of 15 residues. The germline V gene has CDR1 WNHNN and CDR2 SYGVQD (reference sequence).

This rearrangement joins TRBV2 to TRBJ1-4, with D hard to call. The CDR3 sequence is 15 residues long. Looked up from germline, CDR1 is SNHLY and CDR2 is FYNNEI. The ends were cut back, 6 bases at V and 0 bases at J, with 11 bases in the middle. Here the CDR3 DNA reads TGTGCCAGCAGACCTGACACCACAACTAATGAAAAACTGTTTTTT. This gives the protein CASRPDTTTNEKLFF. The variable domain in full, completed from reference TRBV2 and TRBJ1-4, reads EPEVTQTPSHQVTQMGQEVILRCVPISNHLYFYWYRQILGQKVEFLVSFYNNEISEKSEIFDDQFSVERPDGSNFTLKIRSTKLEDSAMYFCASRPDTTTNEKLFFGSGTQLSVL.

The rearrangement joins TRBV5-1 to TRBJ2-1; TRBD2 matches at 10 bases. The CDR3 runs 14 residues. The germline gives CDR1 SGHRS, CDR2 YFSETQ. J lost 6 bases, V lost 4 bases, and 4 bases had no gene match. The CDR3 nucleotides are TGCGCCAGCAGCCCCGGGACTAGCGTCAATGAGCAGTTCTTC. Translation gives CASSPGTSVNEQFF.

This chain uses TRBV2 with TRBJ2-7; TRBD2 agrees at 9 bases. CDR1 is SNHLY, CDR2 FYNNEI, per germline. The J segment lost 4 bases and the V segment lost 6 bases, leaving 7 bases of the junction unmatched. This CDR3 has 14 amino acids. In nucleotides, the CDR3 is TGTGCCAGCAGACCGGCGGGGGGGATGTACGAGCAGTACTTC. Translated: CASRPAGGMYEQYF.

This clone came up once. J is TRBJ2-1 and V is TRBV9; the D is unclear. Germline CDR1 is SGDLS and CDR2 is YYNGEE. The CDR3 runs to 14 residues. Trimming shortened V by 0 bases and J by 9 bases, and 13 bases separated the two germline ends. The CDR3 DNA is TGTGCCAGCAGCGTAGTCGATAAGTCCGGTGAGCAGTTCTTC. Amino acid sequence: CASSVVDKSGEQFF.

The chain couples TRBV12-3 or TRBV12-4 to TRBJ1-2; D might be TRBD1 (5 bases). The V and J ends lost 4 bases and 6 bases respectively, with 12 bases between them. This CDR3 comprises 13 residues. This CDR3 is CASSSGQYDGYTF. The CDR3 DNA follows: TGTGCCAGCAGTTCAGGGCAGTATGATGGCTACACCTTC.

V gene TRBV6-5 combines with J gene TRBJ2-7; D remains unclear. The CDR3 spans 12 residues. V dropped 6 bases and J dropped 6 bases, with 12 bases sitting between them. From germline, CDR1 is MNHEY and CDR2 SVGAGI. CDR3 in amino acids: CASSPRVGEQYF. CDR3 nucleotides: TGTGCCAGCAGCCCCCGGGTTGGCGAGCAGTACTTC.

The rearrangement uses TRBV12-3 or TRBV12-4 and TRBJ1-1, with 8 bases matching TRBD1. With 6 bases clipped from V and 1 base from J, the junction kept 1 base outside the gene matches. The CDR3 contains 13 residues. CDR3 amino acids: CASRGQANTEAFF. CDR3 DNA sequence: TGTGCCAGCAGGGGACAGGCGAACACTGAAGCTTTCTTT.

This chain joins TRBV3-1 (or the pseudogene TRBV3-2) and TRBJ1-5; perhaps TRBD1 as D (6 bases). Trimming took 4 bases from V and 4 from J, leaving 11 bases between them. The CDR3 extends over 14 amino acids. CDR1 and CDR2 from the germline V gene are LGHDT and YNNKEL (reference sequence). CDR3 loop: CASSPDRRNQPQHF. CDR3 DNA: TGTGCCAGCAGCCCGGACAGAAGAAATCAGCCCCAGCATTTT.

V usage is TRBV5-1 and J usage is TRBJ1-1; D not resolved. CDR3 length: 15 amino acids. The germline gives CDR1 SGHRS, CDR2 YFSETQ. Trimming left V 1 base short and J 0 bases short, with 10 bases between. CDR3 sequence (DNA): TGCGCCAGCAGCTTGAACAGACAAGTGAACACTGAAGCTTTCTTT. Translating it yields CASSLNRQVNTEAFF.

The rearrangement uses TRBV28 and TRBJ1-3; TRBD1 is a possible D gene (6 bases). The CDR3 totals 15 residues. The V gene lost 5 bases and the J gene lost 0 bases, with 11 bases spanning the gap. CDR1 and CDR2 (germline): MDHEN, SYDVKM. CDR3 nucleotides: TGTGCCAGCAGTAGGGGGGGAAACTCTGGAAACACCATATATTTT. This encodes CASSRGGNSGNTIYF.

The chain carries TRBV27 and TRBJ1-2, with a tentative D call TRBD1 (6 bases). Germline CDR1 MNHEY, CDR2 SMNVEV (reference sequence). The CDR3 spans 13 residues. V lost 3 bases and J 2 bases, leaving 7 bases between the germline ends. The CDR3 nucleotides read TGTGCCAGCAGTTTGAGGGGGAACTATGGCTACACCTTC. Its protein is CASSLRGNYGYTF.

The DNA of the CDR3 is TGCGCCAGCAGCCCTCAGGGAATCGATACCGGGGAGCTGTTTTTT. Translating it yields CASSPQGIDTGELFF. The chain is built from TRBV5-1 and TRBJ2-2, with a possible D match to TRBD1 (5 bases). Germline CDR1 reads SGHRS; CDR2 reads YFSETQ. This CDR3 comprises 15 residues. V was pared by 4 bases and J by 5 bases, with 15 bases between.

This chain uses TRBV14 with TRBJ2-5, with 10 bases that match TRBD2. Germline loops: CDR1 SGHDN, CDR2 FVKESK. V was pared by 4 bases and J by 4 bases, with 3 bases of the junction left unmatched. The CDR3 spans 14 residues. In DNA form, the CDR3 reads TGTGCCAGCAGCCCGGGACTAGCGAGAGAGACCCAGTACTTC. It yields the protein CASSPGLARETQYF.

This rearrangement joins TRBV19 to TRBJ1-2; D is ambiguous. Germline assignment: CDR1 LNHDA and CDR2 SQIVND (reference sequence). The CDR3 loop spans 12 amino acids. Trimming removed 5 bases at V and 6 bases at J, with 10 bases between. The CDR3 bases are TGTGCCAGTAGTGGCACAGAAGATGGCTACACCTTC. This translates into CASSGTEDGYTF.

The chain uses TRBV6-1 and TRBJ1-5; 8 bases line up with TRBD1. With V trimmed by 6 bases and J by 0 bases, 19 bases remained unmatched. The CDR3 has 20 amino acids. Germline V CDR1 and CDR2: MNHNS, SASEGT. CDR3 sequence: CASRELRAGQGTYSNQPQHF. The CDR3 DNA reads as TGTGCCAGCAGGGAACTAAGGGCCGGACAGGGAACGTATAGCAATCAGCCCCAGCATTTT.

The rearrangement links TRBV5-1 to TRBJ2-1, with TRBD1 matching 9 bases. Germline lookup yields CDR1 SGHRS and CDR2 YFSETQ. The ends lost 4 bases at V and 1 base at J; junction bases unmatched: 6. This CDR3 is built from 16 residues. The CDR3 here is CASSEKTGGSYNEQFF. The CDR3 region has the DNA TGCGCCAGCAGCGAGAAGACAGGGGGGTCCTACAATGAGCAGTTCTTC.

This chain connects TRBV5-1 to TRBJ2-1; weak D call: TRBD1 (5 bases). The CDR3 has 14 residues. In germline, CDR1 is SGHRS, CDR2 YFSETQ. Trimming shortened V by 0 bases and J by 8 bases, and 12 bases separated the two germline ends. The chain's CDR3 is CASSLDRTYDEQFF. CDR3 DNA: TGCGCCAGCAGCTTGGACAGGACATACGATGAGCAGTTCTTC.

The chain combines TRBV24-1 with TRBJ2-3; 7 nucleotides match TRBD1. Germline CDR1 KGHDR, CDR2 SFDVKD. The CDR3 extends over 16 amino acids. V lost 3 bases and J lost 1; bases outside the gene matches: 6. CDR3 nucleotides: TGTGCCACCAGTGATAGATCAGGGGGAGGCACAGATACGCAGTATTTT. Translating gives CATSDRSGGGTDTQYF.